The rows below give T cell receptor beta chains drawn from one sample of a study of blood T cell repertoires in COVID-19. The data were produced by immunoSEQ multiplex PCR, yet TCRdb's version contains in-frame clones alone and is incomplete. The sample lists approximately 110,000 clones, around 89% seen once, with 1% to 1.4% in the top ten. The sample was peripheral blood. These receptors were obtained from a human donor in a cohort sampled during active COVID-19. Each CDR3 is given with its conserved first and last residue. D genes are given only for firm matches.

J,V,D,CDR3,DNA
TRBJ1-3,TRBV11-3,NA,CATKNGFSGNTIYF,TGTGCCACCAAGAACGGTTTCTCTGGAAACACCATATATTTT
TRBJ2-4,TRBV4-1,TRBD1,CASSPGQGAQKVIQYF,TGCGCCAGCAGCCCGGGACAGGGGGCGCAAAAGGTCATTCAGTACTTC
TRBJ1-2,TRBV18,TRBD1,CASSRGTGESYGYTF,TGTGCCAGCTCAAGGGGGACAGGGGAGAGCTATGGCTACACCTTC
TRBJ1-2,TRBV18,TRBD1,CASSPGQDYGYTF,TGTGCCAGCTCACCCGGACAGGACTATGGCTACACCTTC
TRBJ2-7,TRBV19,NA,CASSMQGSPYEQYF,TGTGCCAGTAGTATGCAGGGATCACCCTACGAGCAGTACTTC
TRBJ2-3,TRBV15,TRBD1,CATSRDAPRFGQGATQYF,TGTGCCACCAGCAGAGATGCCCCTAGATTTGGACAGGGGGCAACGCAGTATTTT
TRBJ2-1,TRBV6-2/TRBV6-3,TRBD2,CASSSQAGGLAGANEQFF,TGTGCCAGCAGCTCCCAGGCGGGGGGACTAGCGGGAGCCAATGAGCAGTTCTTC
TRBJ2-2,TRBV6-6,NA,CASSSGFGIGELFF,TGTGCCAGCAGTTCGGGATTTGGGATCGGGGAGCTGTTTTTT
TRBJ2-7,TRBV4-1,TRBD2,CASSLSTGTRVEQYF,TGCGCCAGCAGCCTCAGCACGGGGACTAGAGTCGAGCAGTACTTC
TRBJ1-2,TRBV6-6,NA,CASSYSRGSIGYTF,TGTGCCAGCAGTTACTCGAGGGGGTCTATTGGCTACACCTTC